This entry describes one T cell receptor (beta chain). The antigen is unknown. The same CDR3 is also encoded by other DNA sequences in this sample. These data belong to a study of shared clonotypes between healthy human individuals. Study-wide points: Sharing of clonotypes among donors was expected to vary with sequencing depth.

HIV-negative, healthy adults without recent acute infections or vaccinations were the donors. The CDR3 sequence is 13 residues long. CDR1 is SGHTA and CDR2 is FQGTGA in the germline V gene. With 5 bases clipped from V and 7 bases from J, the junction kept 4 bases outside the gene matches. The input for sorted-subset replicate PCRs was approximately 200 ng DNA, about 30,000 T cell genomes. Here immunoSEQ multiplex PCR was the method, and the copy in TCRdb shows in-frame clones only, minus some. The profile shows roughly 2.2 million clones, under 95% of them singletons. The chain combines TRBV7-3 with TRBJ2-1; the match to TRBD2 covers 8 bases. Sequences were obtained from naive CD4+ T cells from PBMCs. Subset given: CD45RA+ positively selected. This clonotype was obtained from a young man in good health. Some clones in this sample may be carry-over from other donors' samples. In DNA, the CDR3 is TGTGCCAGCAGCCCATCGGGAGGGAATGAGCAGTTCTTC. Residues: CASSPSGGNEQFF.